The T cell receptor (beta chain) under discussion was sequenced for a study of radiotherapy plus CTLA-4 blockade in lung cancer. At the level of the study: Objective responses were recorded in about 17% of patients, with disease control recorded in about 33%. Findings and limits, study-wide: The study found tumor-derived TCR clones expanded in blood after radiotherapy plus ipilimumab. Early clonal dynamics of blood T cells, together with interferon-beta, were reported as the best response predictor.

Data came from immunoSEQ multiplex PCR; TCRdb stores just in-frame clones and leaves some out. The repertoire holds about 53,000 clones, with about 88% as singletons. Germline V gene sequence: CDR1 SEHNR, CDR2 FQNEAQ (reference sequence). V was clipped by 5 bases and J by 7 bases; unmatched bases: 12. This CDR3 has 16 amino acids. On this clone: Its antigen is unidentified.

This TCR was recovered from a human donor with non-small cell lung cancer whose response to radiotherapy plus ipilimumab could not be evaluated. The chain carries TRBV7-9 and TRBJ2-2; TRBD2 matches 8 bases. The material sequenced was peripheral blood, taken from a patient treated with radiotherapy plus ipilimumab. The CDR3 region has the DNA TGTGCCAGCAGCGCCCACAGCGGGGGCGGTGTCGGGGAGCTGTTTTTT. Translating it yields CASSAHSGGGVGELFF.